Sequencing of this T cell receptor beta chain was carried out in a study of cytomegalovirus exposure and HLA in healthy donors. This CDR3 has 16 residues. CDR1 SGHNT and CDR2 YENEEA come from the germline V gene. The J segment lost 5 bases and the V segment lost 1 base, leaving 7 bases of the junction unmatched. With regard to this clone: The target antigen is unknown.

Study conclusions and caveats: Reported performance of the classifier showed diagnosis of cytomegalovirus status with high specificity and sensitivity.

This PCR relied on a set of 60 Vbeta primers and 13 Jbeta primers. Sequenced by immunoSEQ multiplex PCR; TCRdb stores in-frame clones only, minus some. This specimen shows about 200,000 clones; the ten leading clones hold about 0.9%. This sequence joins TRBV11-3 and TRBJ2-7; TRBD1 matches 11 bases. Sequenced input: PBMCs. The receptor was isolated from a woman younger than 45 in good health and CMV-seropositive. For the CDR3, the DNA is TGTGCCAGCAGCTTAGCGGCCGGGACAGGGGGTCACGAGCAGTACTTC. Its translation: CASSLAAGTGGHEQYF.